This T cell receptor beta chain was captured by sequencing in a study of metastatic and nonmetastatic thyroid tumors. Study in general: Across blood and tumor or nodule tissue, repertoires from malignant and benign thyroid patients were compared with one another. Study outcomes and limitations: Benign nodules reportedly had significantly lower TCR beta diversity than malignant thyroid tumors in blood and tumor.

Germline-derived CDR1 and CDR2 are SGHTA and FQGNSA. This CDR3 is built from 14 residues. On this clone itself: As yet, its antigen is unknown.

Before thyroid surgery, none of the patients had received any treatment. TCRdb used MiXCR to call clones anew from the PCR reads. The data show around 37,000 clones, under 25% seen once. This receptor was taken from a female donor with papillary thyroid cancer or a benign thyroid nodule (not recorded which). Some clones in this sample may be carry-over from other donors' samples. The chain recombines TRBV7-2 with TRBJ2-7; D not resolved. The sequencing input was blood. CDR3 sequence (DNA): TGTGCAAACAGCTTAGAGATAGGCTCCTACGAGCAGTACTTC. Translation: CANSLEIGSYEQYF.